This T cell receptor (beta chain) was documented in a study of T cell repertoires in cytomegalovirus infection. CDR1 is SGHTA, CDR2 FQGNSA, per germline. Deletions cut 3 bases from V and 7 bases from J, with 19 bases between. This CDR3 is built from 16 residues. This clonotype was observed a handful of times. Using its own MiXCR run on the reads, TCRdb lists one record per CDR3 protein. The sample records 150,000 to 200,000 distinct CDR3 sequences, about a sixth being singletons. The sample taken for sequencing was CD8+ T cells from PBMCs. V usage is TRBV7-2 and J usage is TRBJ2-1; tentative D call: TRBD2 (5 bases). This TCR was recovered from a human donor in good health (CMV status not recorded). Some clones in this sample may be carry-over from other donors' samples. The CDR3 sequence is CASSFGRAGWENEQFF. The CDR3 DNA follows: TGTGCCAGCAGCTTTGGCCGGGCTGGGTGGGAGAATGAGCAGTTCTTC.